One T cell receptor beta chain is described in this entry. V lost 1 base and J 0 bases, leaving 6 bases between the germline ends. Germline values: CDR1 LGHNT, CDR2 FRNRAP. This CDR3 is built from 15 residues. This specimen comes from a study of blood T cell repertoires in COVID-19. Study information: Samples taken during acute and convalescent COVID-19 were collected in the United States, Italy and Spain. PBMCs, B-cell-depleted T cells, or T cells provided the cDNA or gDNA that made up the material.

Original methodology: Estimated nucleated cell counts came from reference gene primer amplification. Sequencing was performed with immunoSEQ multiplex PCR; in TCRdb, only in-frame clones are kept and a portion is missing. V, J and clone size were drawn from that table, and D and trimming were deduced from the DNA. The repertoire consists of under 200,000 clones, with approximately 84% occurring once and the leading ten covering approximately 5%. The receptor was isolated from a woman of 80 years or more with acute or convalescent COVID-19. This chain connects TRBV12-5 to TRBJ2-2; unclear D gene. Sequencing was performed on peripheral blood. The CDR3 sequence is CASGLGSPNTGELFF. The CDR3, as DNA: TGTGCTAGTGGTTTGGGCAGTCCGAACACCGGGGAGCTGTTTTTT.